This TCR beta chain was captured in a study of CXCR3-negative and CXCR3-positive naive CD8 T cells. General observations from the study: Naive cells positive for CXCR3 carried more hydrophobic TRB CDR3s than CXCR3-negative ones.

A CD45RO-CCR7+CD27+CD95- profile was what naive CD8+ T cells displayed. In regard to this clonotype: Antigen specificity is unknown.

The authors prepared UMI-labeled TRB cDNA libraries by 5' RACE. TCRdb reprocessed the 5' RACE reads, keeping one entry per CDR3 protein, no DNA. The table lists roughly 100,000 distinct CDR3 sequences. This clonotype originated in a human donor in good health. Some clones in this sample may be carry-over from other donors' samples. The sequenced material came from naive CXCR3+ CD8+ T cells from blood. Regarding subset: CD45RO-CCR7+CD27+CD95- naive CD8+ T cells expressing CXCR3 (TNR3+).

This chain's CDR3 is CASSQGGYSNQPQHF. J is TRBJ1-5 and V is TRBV3-1. The CDR3 contains 15 residues. CDR1 is LGHDT, CDR2 YNNKEL, per germline (reference sequence).